The 28 T cell receptor beta chains below come from one sample, sequenced in a study of shared clonotypes between healthy human individuals (TCRdb year 2020). The library was obtained by the immunoSEQ multiplex PCR assay. The immuneACCESS repertoire file appears here via TCRdb, limited to in-frame rearrangements. These files lack a portion of the clones; in checked studies, under half of the deficit traces to unresolved V genes, and the cause of the others is not known. This sample holds about 95,000 clones; around two thirds were observed only once. 35% to 55% of the sample rests with the top ten. The sample taken for sequencing was memory CD8+ T cells sorted from blood. The sample's cell subset or site, from its label and the paper: CD45RO+ cells pooled with CCR7-negative TemRA cells. The receptors originated from a young man in good health.

By its share, this clone is medium-sized. The V call is TRBV6-5, the J call TRBJ2-7; tentative D call: TRBD1 (6 bases). In germline, CDR1 is MNHEY, CDR2 SVGAGI. The ends were cut back, 8 bases at V and 0 bases at J, with 8 bases in the middle. This CDR3 is 12 amino acids long. Here the CDR3 reads CASRDISYEQYF. The CDR3 region has the DNA TGTGCCAGCCGGGACATCTCCTACGAGCAGTACTTC.

V and J are TRBV29-1 and TRBJ2-5; 7 bases fit TRBD2. This CDR3 contains 11 residues. The V segment lost 7 bases and the J segment 3 bases; nucleotides outside the gene matches: 2. CDR1 is SQVTM and CDR2 is ANQGSEA in the germline V gene. The CDR3 sequence: CSAGGEETQYF. The CDR3 nucleotides read TGCAGCGCTGGGGGGGAAGAGACCCAGTACTTC.

V usage is TRBV6-1 and J usage is TRBJ2-3, with D maybe TRBD1 (6 bases). The V end was cut by 4 bases, the J end by 4 bases, with 15 bases between. The CDR3 is 15 residues long. Germline V gene sequence: CDR1 MNHNS, CDR2 SASEGT. The CDR3 protein is CASSGRTGFSDTQYF. Written as DNA, the CDR3 is TGTGCCAGCAGTGGCCGTACAGGGTTTTCAGATACGCAGTATTTT.

The sample holds one count of this clone. V is TRBV6-5 and J is TRBJ2-7; TRBD2 matches 9 bases. The germline V gene encodes CDR1 MNHEY and CDR2 SVGAGI. The ends lost 0 bases at V and 4 bases at J; junction bases unmatched: 7. This CDR3 comprises 16 residues. CDR3 sequence reads: CASSYSWAGGGYEQYF. The CDR3 DNA sequence: TGTGCCAGCAGTTACTCTTGGGCGGGAGGGGGTTACGAGCAGTACTTC.

This clone was counted a few times. This chain uses TRBV6-5 with TRBJ2-1, with unresolved D. Trimming stripped 2 bases from V and 9 bases from J, with 17 bases between. CDR3 length: 15 amino acids. Germline V gene sequence: CDR1 MNHEY, CDR2 SVGAGI. CDR3 loop: CASSYTPPERGEQFF. The CDR3 DNA is TGTGCCAGCAGTTACACCCCCCCGGAACGCGGTGAGCAGTTCTTC.

CDR3 nucleotide sequence: TGTGCCAGCAGCCCGGATACAGGGGGTGAGCAGTTCTTC. Translation: CASSPDTGGEQFF. The rearrangement uses TRBV7-2 and TRBJ2-1; 8 nucleotides agree with TRBD1. This CDR3 spans 13 amino acids. Unmatched junction bases numbered 6, after V lost 5 bases and J lost 9 bases. Germline values: CDR1 SGHTA, CDR2 FQGNSA.

The CDR3 coding sequence is TGTGCCAGCAGTTTATCGGCAGGGGTCGTCTACAATGAGCAGTTCTTC. It encodes CASSLSAGVVYNEQFF. V and J are TRBV27 and TRBJ2-1, with a weak D call TRBD1 (6 bases). From germline, CDR1 is MNHEY and CDR2 SMNVEV (reference sequence). The CDR3 runs 16 residues. V lost 0 bases, J lost 3 bases, and 12 bases lay in between.

The gene calls are TRBV19 and TRBJ2-7, with D perhaps matching TRBD2 (5 bases). CDR1 is LNHDA and CDR2 is SQIVND in the germline V gene (reference sequence). V was cut by 7 bases and J by 3 bases, with 10 bases left in between. The CDR3 spans 12 residues. CDR3 residues: CASKGVGYEQYF. Written as DNA, the CDR3 is TGTGCCAGTAAGGGAGTCGGCTACGAGCAGTACTTC. Full variable domain (remainder filled in from reference TRBV19 and TRBJ2-7): DGGITQSPKYLFRKEGQNVTLSCEQNLNHDAMYWYRQDPGQGLRLIYYSQIVNDFQKGDIAEGYSVSREKKESFPLTVTSAQKNPTAFYLCASKGVGYEQYFGPGTRLTVT.

The V gene is TRBV6-1, the J gene TRBJ2-7; D possibly corresponds to TRBD1 (6 bases). Germline values: CDR1 MNHNS, CDR2 SASEGT. Deletions cut 4 bases from V and 4 bases from J, with 17 bases between. The CDR3 is 15 residues long. The chain's CDR3 is CASSGGRSDLYEQYF. CDR3 sequence (DNA): TGTGCCAGCAGTGGGGGGCGGTCGGACCTTTACGAGCAGTACTTC.

This chain links TRBV2 with TRBJ2-2; 7 nucleotides line up with TRBD1. The CDR3 sequence is 12 residues long. CDR1 SNHLY and CDR2 FYNNEI come from the germline V gene. Germline trimming cut 9 bases from V and 7 bases from J; bases unmatched to any gene: 5. CDR3 bases: TGTGCCAGTACAGGGGAGATCGGGGAGCTGTTTTTT. Translation gives CASTGEIGELFF.

The rearrangement links TRBV9 to TRBJ2-1; the match to TRBD2 covers 9 bases. CDR3 size: 16 residues. Germline V lookup: CDR1 SGDLS, CDR2 YYNGEE. The junction had 14 bases not matched to a gene; V was cut back by 5 bases and J by 8 bases. CDR3 DNA: TGTGCCAGCAGTCCCGGTGGCGGGAGGGCCTCCGATGAGCAGTTCTTC. Its translation is CASSPGGGRASDEQFF.

Concerning this clone: This sequence is one base from a far larger clone and is likely a read error. The same CDR3 is also encoded by other DNA sequences in this sample. The chain links TRBV27 to TRBJ2-2; D unresolved. V gave up 3 bases and J gave up 4 bases, with 3 bases separating them. The CDR3 covers 12 residues. Per the germline V gene, CDR1 is MNHEY and CDR2 is SMNVEV (reference sequence). In DNA, the CDR3 is TGTGCCAGCAGTTTCAGCACCGGGGAGCTGTTTTTT. Its translation is CASSFSTGELFF.

The rearrangement links TRBV27 to TRBJ2-1; D gene uncertain. Trimming took off 0 bases at V and 7 bases at J, with 7 bases between the two ends. The CDR3 totals 13 residues. CDR1 is MNHEY, CDR2 SMNVEV, per germline (reference sequence). The CDR3 spells CASSLSSRNEQFF. For the CDR3, the DNA is TGTGCCAGCAGTTTATCGAGCAGGAATGAGCAGTTCTTC.

The CDR3 nucleotides are TGTGCCAGCAGCAATTTCTATGAGCAGTTCTTC. Protein product: CASSNFYEQFF. The rearrangement links TRBV28 to TRBJ2-1, with D unclear. The germline V gene encodes CDR1 MDHEN and CDR2 SYDVKM. The CDR3 loop spans 11 amino acids. V lost 6 bases to trimming and J lost 8 bases, with 8 bases between them.

For this clone: The same CDR3 is also encoded by other DNA sequences in this sample. This chain links TRBV18 with TRBJ2-1; D uncertain. Per the germline V gene, CDR1 is KGHSH and CDR2 is LQKENI. Trimming stripped 3 bases from V and 0 bases from J, with 9 bases between. The CDR3 loop spans 15 amino acids. Here the CDR3 reads CASSPYVSSYNEQFF. Here the CDR3 DNA reads TGTGCCAGCTCACCCTACGTGAGCTCCTACAATGAGCAGTTCTTC.

This clone was recorded many times. The V gene is TRBV15, the J gene TRBJ2-1; 11 nucleotides match TRBD1. This CDR3 is 14 amino acids long. V shed 6 bases and J 7 bases; nucleotides not matched to a gene: 5. Germline V gene sequence: CDR1 LNHNV, CDR2 YYDKDF (reference sequence). In nucleotides, the CDR3 is TGTGCCACCAGTATAGGGACAGGGGGGAATGAGCAGTTCTTC. It codes for CATSIGTGGNEQFF. The variable domain in full, with the rest retrieved from reference TRBV15 and TRBJ2-1, is DAMVIQNPRYQVTQFGKPVTLSCSQTLNHNVMYWYQQKSSQAPKLLFHYYDKDFNNEADTPDNFQSRRPNTSFCFLDIRSPGLGDTAMYLCATSIGTGGNEQFFGPGTRLTVL.

This clone was detected many times. The chain joins TRBV6-1 to TRBJ1-1; D unclear. The CDR3 is 14 amino acids. Trimming pared 2 bases from V and 3 bases from J, leaving 10 bases between. Germline V lookup: CDR1 MNHNS, CDR2 SASEGT. The CDR3 loop is CASSEKEDYTEAFF. The CDR3 DNA sequence: TGTGCCAGCAGTGAAAAGGAGGACTACACTGAAGCTTTCTTT.

This clone was recorded a few times. This chain joins TRBV6-7 and TRBJ2-7; 11 bases match TRBD1. TRBV6-7 is annotated as an ORF whose role is uncertain. The J segment lost 3 bases and the V segment lost 0 bases, leaving 13 bases of the junction unmatched. The CDR3 is 19 amino acids. Here the CDR3 reads CASSYSYRARTGGDYEQYF. As DNA, the CDR3 is TGTGCCAGCAGTTACTCGTATAGGGCAAGGACAGGGGGCGACTACGAGCAGTACTTC.

The rearrangement links TRBV6-4 to TRBJ2-2, with TRBD2 matching 8 bases. With 6 bases clipped from V and 6 bases from J, the junction kept 6 bases outside the gene matches. The CDR3 contains 14 residues. CDR1 is MRHNA, CDR2 SNTAGT, per germline. CDR3 loop: CASRPGLDAGELFF. The CDR3 DNA sequence: TGTGCCAGCAGACCGGGACTAGATGCCGGGGAGCTGTTTTTT.

This clone counts as medium-sized. The genes are TRBV6-5 and TRBJ2-1; the D is unclear. Germline-derived CDR1 and CDR2 are MNHEY and SVGAGI. Trimming left V 0 bases short and J 8 bases short, with 11 bases between. The CDR3 extends over 14 amino acids. The CDR3 loop is CASSYSNSFDEQFF. DNA for the CDR3: TGTGCCAGCAGTTACTCGAACAGCTTCGATGAGCAGTTCTTC.

The genes are TRBV7-9 and TRBJ2-1; D is uncertain. V was trimmed by 2 bases and J by 7 bases, leaving 12 bases between them. The CDR3 has 14 amino acids. Germline V gene data show CDR1 as SEHNR and CDR2 as FQNEAQ (reference sequence). CDR3 sequence (DNA): TGTGCCAGCAGCTTATTAGGGCCTAGGAATGAGCAGTTCTTC. The encoded protein is CASSLLGPRNEQFF.

V gene TRBV2 combines with J gene TRBJ1-5; 8 nucleotides agree with TRBD1. Looked up from germline, CDR1 is SNHLY and CDR2 is FYNNEI. This CDR3 is 14 amino acids long. The V and J ends lost 3 bases and 2 bases, in that order; junction bases with no gene match: 0. CDR3 amino acids: CASSEDRGNQPQHF. CDR3 in DNA: TGTGCCAGCAGTGAGGACAGGGGCAATCAGCCCCAGCATTTT.

The chain has TRBV6-1 and TRBJ1-2, with unresolved D. CDR1 and CDR2 (germline): MNHNS, SASEGT. The length of the CDR3 is 14 residues. The V gene lost 2 bases and the J gene lost 2 bases, with 9 bases spanning the gap. The CDR3 bases are TGTGCCAGCAGTGAATCCGCGACGAACTATGGCTACACCTTC. Its translation is CASSESATNYGYTF.

The V gene is TRBV18, the J gene TRBJ2-7, with TRBD2 matching 12 bases. The CDR3 totals 16 residues. V lost 3 bases and J lost 5; bases outside the gene matches: 8. Germline values: CDR1 KGHSH, CDR2 LQKENI. CDR3 coding DNA: TGTGCCAGCTCACCCCTTGGACTAGCGGGAATCCACGAGCAGTACTTC. It yields the protein CASSPLGLAGIHEQYF. The full variable domain, in which reference TRBV18 and TRBJ2-7 provide the parts outside the CDR3, is NAGVMQNPRHLVRRRGQEARLRCSPMKGHSHVYWYRQLPEEGLKFMVYLQKENIIDESGMPKERFSAEFPKEGPSILRIQQVVRGDSAAYFCASSPLGLAGIHEQYFGPGTRLTVT.

In DNA form, the CDR3 reads TGTGCCAGCAGTTTTGGGACAGGGGAAGAAGCTTTCTTT. This sequence encodes CASSFGTGEEAFF. The chain employs TRBV28 and TRBJ1-1; 10 bases map to TRBD1. This CDR3 is built from 13 residues. Germline trimming cut 3 bases from V and 8 bases from J; bases unmatched to any gene: 3. Germline CDR1 and CDR2: MDHEN and SYDVKM.

The genes are TRBV5-1 and TRBJ2-7; D may correspond to TRBD1 or TRBD2 (5 bases each). This CDR3 has 15 amino acids. The V and J ends lost 4 bases and 0 bases respectively, with 14 bases between them. The germline V gene has CDR1 SGHRS and CDR2 YFSETQ. This CDR3 reads CASSLGDGDSYEQYF. In nucleotides, the CDR3 is TGCGCCAGCAGCCTGGGGGACGGAGACTCCTACGAGCAGTACTTC.

The chain joins TRBV5-1 to TRBJ1-2; the D gene is possibly TRBD1 (5 bases). The CDR3 consists of 16 residues. Germline loops: CDR1 SGHRS, CDR2 YFSETQ. The ends were cut back, 4 bases at V and 4 bases at J, with 20 bases in the middle. The CDR3 here is CASSAGTSALTYGYTF. In DNA, the CDR3 is TGCGCCAGCAGCGCGGGGACCTCCGCCCTGACCTATGGCTACACCTTC.

J is TRBJ2-5 and V is TRBV5-4; TRBD1 matches 11 bases. Trimming cost V 4 bases and J 6 bases; bases outside gene matches: 8. The germline V gene encodes CDR1 SGHNT and CDR2 YYREEE (reference sequence). The CDR3 covers 15 residues. CDR3 amino acids: CASSVDRGRGKTQYF. DNA for the CDR3: TGTGCCAGCAGCGTGGACAGGGGGCGCGGAAAGACCCAGTACTTC.